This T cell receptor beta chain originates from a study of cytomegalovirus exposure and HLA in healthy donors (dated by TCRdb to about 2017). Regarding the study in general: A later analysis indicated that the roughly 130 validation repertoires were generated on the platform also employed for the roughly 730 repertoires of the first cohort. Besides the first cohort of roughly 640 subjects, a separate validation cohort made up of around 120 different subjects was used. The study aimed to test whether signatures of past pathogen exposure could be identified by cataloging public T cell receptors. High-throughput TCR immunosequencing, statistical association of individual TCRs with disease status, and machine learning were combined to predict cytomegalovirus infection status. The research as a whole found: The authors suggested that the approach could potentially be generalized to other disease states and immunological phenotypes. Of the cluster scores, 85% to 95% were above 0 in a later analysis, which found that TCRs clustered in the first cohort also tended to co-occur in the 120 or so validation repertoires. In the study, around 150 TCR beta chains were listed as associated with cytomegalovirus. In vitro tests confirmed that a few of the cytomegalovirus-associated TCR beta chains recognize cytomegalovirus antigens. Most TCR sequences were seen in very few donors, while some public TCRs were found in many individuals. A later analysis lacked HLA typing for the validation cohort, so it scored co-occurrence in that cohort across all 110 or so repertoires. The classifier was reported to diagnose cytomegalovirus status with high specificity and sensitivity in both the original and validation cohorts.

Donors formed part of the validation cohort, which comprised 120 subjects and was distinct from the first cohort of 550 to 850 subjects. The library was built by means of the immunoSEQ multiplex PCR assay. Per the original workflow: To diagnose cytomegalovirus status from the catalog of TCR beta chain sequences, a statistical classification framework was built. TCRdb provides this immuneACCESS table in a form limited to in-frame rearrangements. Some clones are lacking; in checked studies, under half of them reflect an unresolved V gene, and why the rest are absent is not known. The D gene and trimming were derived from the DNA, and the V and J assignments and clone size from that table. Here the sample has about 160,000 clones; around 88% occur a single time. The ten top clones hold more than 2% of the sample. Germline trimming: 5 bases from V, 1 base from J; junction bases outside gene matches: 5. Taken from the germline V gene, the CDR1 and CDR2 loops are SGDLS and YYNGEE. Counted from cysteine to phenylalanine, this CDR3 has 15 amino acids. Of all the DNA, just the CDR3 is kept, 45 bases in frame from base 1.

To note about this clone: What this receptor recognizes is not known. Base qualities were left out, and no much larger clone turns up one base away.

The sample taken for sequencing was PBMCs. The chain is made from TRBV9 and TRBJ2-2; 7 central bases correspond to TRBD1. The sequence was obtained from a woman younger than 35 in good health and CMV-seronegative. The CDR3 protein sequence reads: CASRPGTVNTGELFF. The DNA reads TGTGCCAGCAGACCCGGGACAGTGAACACCGGGGAGCTGTTTTTT. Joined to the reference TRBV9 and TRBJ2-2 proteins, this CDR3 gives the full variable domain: DSGVTQTPKHLITATGQRVTLRCSPRSGDLSVYWYQQSLDQGLQFLIQYYNGEERAKGNILERFSAQQFPDLHSELNLSSLELGDSALYFCASRPGTVNTGELFFGEGSRLTVL.